One and the same sample provided the 11 T cell receptor beta chains below, sequenced in a study of cytomegalovirus exposure and HLA in healthy donors. 60 Vbeta and 13 Jbeta primers were used in PCR. The protocol was immunoSEQ multiplex PCR, while the TCRdb copy is restricted to in-frame clones and leaves out a portion. The sample has 150,000 to 200,000 clones, roughly four fifths seen once; the top ten hold about 2%. Input material: PBMCs. These receptors originate from a woman in her late teens or twenties in good health and CMV-seropositive.

J is TRBJ2-7 and V is TRBV11-2; TRBD1 aligns across 8 bases. This CDR3 has 15 amino acids. The J segment lost 1 base and the V segment lost 4 bases, leaving 6 bases of the junction unmatched. From germline, CDR1 is SGHAT and CDR2 FQNNGV. The chain's CDR3 is CASSSSTGGSYEQYV. CDR3 nucleotides: TGTGCCAGCAGCTCCTCTACAGGGGGGTCCTACGAGCAGTACGTC.

The chain carries TRBV9 and TRBJ2-7; 9 nucleotides agree with TRBD2. Germline CDR1 and CDR2: SGDLS and YYNGEE. V gave up 7 bases and J gave up 4 bases; unmatched junction bases: 12. The CDR3 sequence is 15 residues long. CDR3 in amino acids: CASAGGRGEPYEQYF. Written as DNA, the CDR3 is TGTGCCAGCGCGGGAGGGCGGGGGGAACCTTACGAGCAGTACTTC.

The chain joins TRBV23-1 to TRBJ2-5; 7 bases agree with TRBD1. TRBV23-1 is designated an ORF whose function remains uncertain. V dropped 2 bases and J dropped 5; count of bases not matched to a gene: 11. This CDR3 spans 16 amino acids. In nucleotides, the CDR3 is TGCGCCAGCAGTCAACTTTACAGGGGAAAGACCGAGACCCAGTACTTC. Its translation is CASSQLYRGKTETQYF.

J is TRBJ2-1 and V is TRBV30; unclear D gene. Germline CDR1 GTSNPN, CDR2 SVGIG (reference sequence). The germline V and J ends were trimmed by 3 bases and 8 bases, with 5 bases remaining between them. The CDR3 sequence is 10 residues long. This CDR3 is CAWRSYEQFF. The CDR3, as DNA: TGTGCCTGGAGGTCGTATGAGCAGTTCTTC.

The chain links TRBV7-3 to TRBJ2-5, with D perhaps matching TRBD1 (5 bases). The CDR3 loop spans 13 amino acids. In germline, CDR1 is SGHTA, CDR2 FQGTGA. Between the trimmed V and J ends, which lost 3 bases and 5 bases, there was a span of 10 bases. Here the CDR3 reads CASSLTALETQYF. The DNA of the CDR3 is TGTGCCAGCAGCTTGACAGCTTTGGAGACCCAGTACTTC. The whole variable domain, filled in from reference TRBV7-3 and TRBJ2-5, reads GAGVSQTPSNKVTEKGKYVELRCDPISGHTALYWYRQSLGQGPEFLIYFQGTGAADDSGLPNDRFFAVRPEGSVSTLKIQRTERGDSAVYLCASSLTALETQYFGPGTRLLVL.

This clone was seen a few times. V usage is TRBV5-1 and J usage is TRBJ2-3; TRBD2 might be the D (5 bases). CDR1 and CDR2 from the germline V gene are SGHRS and YFSETQ. Trimming left V 4 bases short and J 1 base short, with 13 bases between. The CDR3 is 15 amino acids. CDR3 in amino acids: CASSLNSRGTDTQYF. CDR3 DNA: TGCGCCAGCAGCCTAAACTCGCGGGGCACAGATACGCAGTATTTT.

The sample holds one count of this clone. The genes are TRBV4-1 and TRBJ2-5; TRBD2 might be the D (5 bases). The CDR3 has 15 amino acids. Trimming pared 2 bases from V and 1 base from J, leaving 11 bases between. Germline CDR1 and CDR2: MGHRA and YSYEKL. The CDR3, as DNA: TGCGCCAGCAGCCAAACCCCGGGGATCCAAGAGACCCAGTACTTC. This gives the protein CASSQTPGIQETQYF.

The chain joins TRBV9 to TRBJ1-2; tentative D call: TRBD1 (6 bases). CDR3 length: 15 residues. V lost 3 bases, J lost 5 bases, and 17 bases lay in between. CDR1 SGDLS and CDR2 YYNGEE come from the germline V gene. The CDR3 region has the DNA TGTGCCAGCAGCGGAGGAGTACAGGGACGGTATGGCTACACCTTC. Protein sequence: CASSGGVQGRYGYTF.

The genes are TRBV2 and TRBJ1-5; unclear D gene. V shed 0 bases and J shed 1 base, with 7 bases lying between them. Germline CDR1 reads SNHLY; CDR2 reads FYNNEI. This CDR3 comprises 15 residues. Written as DNA, the CDR3 is TGTGCCAGCAGTGAAGCAGCCAGGAGCAATCAGCCCCAGCATTTT. Protein sequence: CASSEAARSNQPQHF.

The chain employs TRBV4-1 and TRBJ2-2, with D possibly being TRBD2 (5 bases). Trimming removed 1 base from V and 7 bases from J, with 13 bases in between. CDR1 is MGHRA, CDR2 YSYEKL, per germline. The CDR3 loop spans 15 amino acids. The CDR3, as DNA: TGCGCCAGCAGCCAAGTAGAGGGATTAGGCGGGGAGCTGTTTTTT. Residues: CASSQVEGLGGELFF.

V gene TRBV5-1 combines with J gene TRBJ2-2, with D unresolved. The CDR3 contains 15 residues. The V end lost 4 bases, the J end lost 1 base, and 11 bases lay between the germline ends. Germline CDR1 reads SGHRS; CDR2 reads YFSETQ. This CDR3 reads CASSPQLGNTGELFF. The DNA for the CDR3 is TGCGCCAGCAGCCCCCAACTCGGGAACACCGGGGAGCTGTTTTTT. The full variable domain, completed using reference TRBV5-1 and TRBJ2-2, is KAGVTQTPRYLIKTRGQQVTLSCSPISGHRSVSWYQQTPGQGLQFLFEYFSETQRNKGNFPGRFSGRQFSNSRSEMNVSTLELGDSALYLCASSPQLGNTGELFFGEGSRLTVL.